This T cell receptor (beta chain) is drawn from a study of T cell repertoires in cytomegalovirus infection. Whole-study context: Public TCR beta signatures were indicative of both CMV infection and a matching HLA type. Broader study findings: Carriers of CMV and the relevant HLA type were discriminated by public TCR beta frequency. The ex vivo response showed dominance by HLA-C-restricted CMV-specific TCR beta clonotypes.

TCRdb passed the reads through MiXCR, listing each CDR3 protein once. The table lists tens of thousands of distinct CDR3 sequences, roughly 20% of them singletons. This clonotype showed up many times. Its cognate antigen is unknown. This sequence was found in a human donor in good health (CMV status not recorded). Some clones in this sample may be carry-over from other donors' samples. Specimen: PBMCs, sequenced either directly or after in vitro stimulation (not recorded which).

CDR3 protein: CASSYQLGDPYGYTF. As DNA, the CDR3 is TGTGCCAGCAGCTACCAATTGGGGGATCCGTATGGCTACACCTTC. The J gene is TRBJ1-2, the V gene TRBV6-5; a possible D gene is TRBD1 (5 bases). Germline assignment: CDR1 MNHEY and CDR2 SVGAGI. The germline V and J ends were trimmed by 6 bases and 5 bases, with 19 bases remaining between them. The CDR3 contains 15 residues.